Below are 30 T cell receptor beta chains sequenced from a single sample in a study of shared clonotypes between healthy human individuals. Here immunoSEQ multiplex PCR was the method, and the copy in TCRdb shows in-frame clones only, minus some. The sample carries under 850,000 clones, 80% to 95% recorded once. Naive CD8 cells were CD45RO-negative, positively selected for CCR7, excluding terminally differentiated effector memory CD45RA+ cells. The material sequenced was naive CD8+ T cells sorted from blood. The source is a man aged 25-45 years in good health.

This chain uses TRBV4-3 with TRBJ1-2; tentative D call: TRBD1 (6 bases). Germline assignment: CDR1 LGHNA and CDR2 YSLEER. Trimming took off 3 bases at V and 3 bases at J, with 14 bases between the two ends. CDR3 length: 15 residues. The CDR3 DNA reads as TGCGCCAGCAGCCAGGTGGGGGCTGGGTACTATGGCTACACCTTC. Translating it yields CASSQVGAGYYGYTF.

J is TRBJ2-7 and V is TRBV5-1; D perhaps matches TRBD2 (7 bases). The CDR3 is 14 amino acids. V was pared by 7 bases and J by 3 bases, with 17 bases between. Germline V gives CDR1 SGHRS, CDR2 YFSETQ. The CDR3 nucleotides read TGCGCCAGCGGGAGGGGGGACCGTAGCTACGAGCAGTACTTC. Encoded protein: CASGRGDRSYEQYF. The complete variable domain, with remaining parts taken from reference TRBV5-1 and TRBJ2-7, reads KAGVTQTPRYLIKTRGQQVTLSCSPISGHRSVSWYQQTPGQGLQFLFEYFSETQRNKGNFPGRFSGRQFSNSRSEMNVSTLELGDSALYLCASGRGDRSYEQYFGPGTRLTVT.

The rearrangement links TRBV7-6 to TRBJ1-1, with D tentatively TRBD1 (5 bases). V was pared by 3 bases and J by 11 bases, with 13 bases between. Germline CDR1 is SGHVS and CDR2 is FNYEAQ. The CDR3 length is 12 residues. Here the CDR3 DNA reads TGTGCCAGCAGCTTCCCCTCGGGGGTGGCTTTCTTT. Encoded protein: CASSFPSGVAFF.

This clone turned up a few times. The same CDR3 arises from other DNA sequences in this sample as well. V and J are TRBV27 and TRBJ2-7; D is uncertain. Germline V gene sequence: CDR1 MNHEY, CDR2 SMNVEV (reference sequence). CDR3 length: 13 amino acids. The V end lost 2 bases, the J end lost 0 bases, and 5 bases lay between the germline ends. The CDR3 sequence: CASSLAISYEQYF. The CDR3 coding sequence is TGTGCCAGCAGTTTAGCCATCTCCTACGAGCAGTACTTC.

This clone occurred a few times. This rearrangement joins TRBV6-4 to TRBJ2-1, with 8 nucleotides matching TRBD2. V lost 5 bases, J lost 0 bases, and 3 bases stayed unmatched. The V gene's germline CDR1 is MRHNA and CDR2 SNTAGT. The CDR3 consists of 15 residues. The DNA of the CDR3 is TGTGCCAGCAGTTCCACTAGCGGCTCCTACAATGAGCAGTTCTTC. The encoded protein is CASSSTSGSYNEQFF.

The J gene is TRBJ2-1, the V gene TRBV7-9, with TRBD2 matching 12 bases. Germline assignment: CDR1 SEHNR and CDR2 FQNEAQ (reference sequence). The J segment lost 0 bases and the V segment lost 4 bases, leaving 10 bases of the junction unmatched. This CDR3 comprises 19 residues. The CDR3 sequence is CASSWGGLAGFSSYNEQFF. The CDR3 DNA follows: TGTGCCAGCAGCTGGGGGGGACTAGCGGGCTTCAGCTCCTACAATGAGCAGTTCTTC.

This chain's CDR3 is CASSFDVRGRETQYF. The CDR3 nucleotides read TGTGCCAGCAGCTTCGACGTCCGGGGCAGAGAGACCCAGTACTTC. This rearrangement joins TRBV11-2 to TRBJ2-5; D possibly matches TRBD1 or TRBD2 (5 bases each). Trimming removed 3 bases from V and 4 bases from J, with 15 bases in between. This CDR3 is 15 amino acids long. CDR1 is SGHAT, CDR2 FQNNGV, per germline.

This rearrangement joins TRBV7-9 to TRBJ1-1; D possibly corresponds to TRBD1 (6 bases). Trimming shortened V by 5 bases and J by 1 base, and 14 bases separated the two germline ends. Germline loops: CDR1 SEHNR, CDR2 FQNEAQ (reference sequence). This CDR3 has 15 amino acids. The CDR3 loop is CASSSYRDKNTEAFF. Written as DNA, the CDR3 is TGTGCCAGCAGCAGTTACCGGGACAAGAACACTGAAGCTTTCTTT.

The chain joins TRBV11-2 to TRBJ2-3; 12 nucleotides align to TRBD2. The junction had 5 bases not matched to a gene; V was cut back by 4 bases and J by 6 bases. The length of the CDR3 is 15 residues. Germline assignment: CDR1 SGHAT and CDR2 FQNNGV. Here the CDR3 DNA reads TGTGCCAGCAGCTCGGGACTAGCGGGTAGCGATACGCAGTATTTT. It is translated as CASSSGLAGSDTQYF.

CDR3 nucleotide sequence: TGCGCCAGCAGCTGGCAAACAGGACCTCCTGTCGAGCAGTACTTC. This sequence encodes CASSWQTGPPVEQYF. The chain combines TRBV5-1 with TRBJ2-7; the D gene is possibly TRBD1 (5 bases). Germline V gives CDR1 SGHRS, CDR2 YFSETQ. V gave up 3 bases and J gave up 6 bases, with 19 bases separating them. CDR3 length: 15 residues.

The rearrangement links TRBV28 to TRBJ2-1; 7 bases are a match to TRBD2. Germline V lookup: CDR1 MDHEN, CDR2 SYDVKM. The ends lost 7 bases at V and 5 bases at J; junction bases unmatched: 17. This CDR3 spans 17 amino acids. This CDR3 is CASIWGRDSDANNEQFF. The CDR3 DNA reads as TGTGCCAGCATTTGGGGGAGGGACTCGGATGCTAACAATGAGCAGTTCTTC.

This chain uses TRBV5-1 with TRBJ2-5; 15 nucleotides line up with TRBD2. V trimming: 4 bases; J trimming: 5 bases; junction bases outside the gene matches: 6. This CDR3 comprises 16 residues. Looked up from germline, CDR1 is SGHRS and CDR2 is YFSETQ. CDR3 sequence reads: CASSPGLAGGGETQYF. CDR3 DNA sequence: TGCGCCAGCAGCCCGGGACTAGCGGGAGGTGGTGAGACCCAGTACTTC.

This clone appeared a single time. Other DNA sequences within the sample encode an identical CDR3. This chain connects TRBV27 to TRBJ1-5; D call uncertain. The germline CDR1 and CDR2 sequences are MNHEY and SMNVEV (reference sequence). The CDR3 runs 14 residues. Deletions cut 6 bases from V and 0 bases from J, with 9 bases between. The CDR3 loop reads CASSSLNSNQPQHF. The CDR3 DNA is TGTGCCAGCAGCTCGCTAAATAGCAATCAGCCCCAGCATTTT.

The CDR3 reads CAWTIGKEQFF. The CDR3 bases are TGTGCCTGGACTATCGGTAAGGAGCAGTTCTTC. The chain links TRBV30 to TRBJ2-1, with no clear D. Germline-derived CDR1 and CDR2 are GTSNPN and SVGIG (reference sequence). The CDR3 is 11 amino acids. Trimming stripped 4 bases from V and 10 bases from J, with 11 bases between.

This chain links TRBV7-9 with TRBJ2-5; D is possibly TRBD1 (6 bases). The germline V gene encodes CDR1 SEHNR and CDR2 FQNEAQ (reference sequence). This CDR3 is built from 13 residues. The V end was cut by 5 bases, the J end by 4 bases, with 11 bases between. CDR3 loop: CASSPGQRETQYF. CDR3 coding DNA: TGTGCCAGCAGCCCTGGACAGCGAGAGACCCAGTACTTC.

CDR3 sequence reads: CSVEWLNEQFF. The CDR3 DNA reads as TGCAGCGTTGAATGGCTCAATGAGCAGTTCTTC. The V and J genes are TRBV29-1 and TRBJ2-1, with D uncertain. CDR1 SQVTM and CDR2 ANQGSEA come from the germline V gene. This CDR3 is 11 amino acids long. Between the trimmed V and J ends, which lost 2 bases and 6 bases, there was a span of 5 bases.

This rearrangement joins TRBV29-1 to TRBJ2-7; 12 bases are a match to TRBD1. The CDR3 totals 15 residues. The V segment lost 0 bases and the J segment 2 bases; nucleotides outside the gene matches: 2. In germline, CDR1 is SQVTM, CDR2 ANQGSEA. The CDR3 region has the DNA TGCAGCGTTGAAGATGGGACAGGGGGCACCTACGAGCAGTACTTC. The encoded protein is CSVEDGTGGTYEQYF.

The V gene is TRBV27, the J gene TRBJ1-5; maybe TRBD1 (6 bases). Germline V lookup: CDR1 MNHEY, CDR2 SMNVEV (reference sequence). This CDR3 spans 14 amino acids. Trimming left V 1 base short and J 10 bases short, with 14 bases between. The CDR3 DNA is TGTGCCAGCAGTTTATTGGGGGGGCAACGCCCCCAGCATTTT. Amino acid sequence: CASSLLGGQRPQHF.

Worth noting for this clone: Other DNA variants within this sample encode the same CDR3. The rearrangement joins TRBV4-1 to TRBJ2-7, with 11 bases lining up with TRBD2. This CDR3 comprises 14 residues. The V segment lost 4 bases and the J segment 1 base; nucleotides outside the gene matches: 0. Per the germline V gene, CDR1 is MGHRA and CDR2 is YSYEKL. The CDR3 protein is CASSRTSGSYEQYF. The CDR3 nucleotides are TGCGCCAGCAGCCGGACTAGCGGGTCCTACGAGCAGTACTTC.

CDR3 region: CASLERLAGGETQYF. The CDR3 DNA sequence: TGTGCCAGCTTGGAACGATTAGCTGGCGGAGAGACCCAGTACTTC. This chain connects TRBV27 to TRBJ2-5; D not certain. Germline V gives CDR1 MNHEY, CDR2 SMNVEV (reference sequence). The V end was cut by 8 bases, the J end by 4 bases, with 20 bases between. The CDR3 runs to 15 residues.

In its sample, this clone was seen a few times. This chain links TRBV25-1 with TRBJ2-7; no definite D call. CDR1 is MGHDK and CDR2 is SYGVNS in the germline V gene. V dropped 2 bases and J dropped 5 bases, with 4 bases sitting between them. There are 11 residues in the CDR3. CDR3 bases: TGTGCCAGCAGTGAAGAAGACGAGCAGTACTTC. Encoded protein: CASSEEDEQYF.

This chain joins TRBV7-9 and TRBJ2-5; D call uncertain. Looked up from germline, CDR1 is SEHNR and CDR2 is FQNEAQ (reference sequence). Trimming stripped 0 bases from V and 4 bases from J, with 6 bases between. The CDR3 is 13 amino acids. The CDR3 loop reads CASSLADRETQYF. CDR3 DNA sequence: TGTGCCAGCAGCTTAGCGGACCGAGAGACCCAGTACTTC.

The V gene is TRBV7-2, the J gene TRBJ2-2; D gene uncertain. The germline V gene encodes CDR1 SGHTA and CDR2 FQGNSA. CDR3 length equals 15 residues. Trimming stripped 6 bases from V and 5 bases from J, with 16 bases between. CDR3 residues: CASRSPARMTGELFF. The CDR3 DNA is TGTGCCAGCAGATCTCCGGCGCGGATGACCGGGGAGCTGTTTTTT.

V gene TRBV5-1 combines with J gene TRBJ2-7; TRBD2 is a possible D gene (5 bases). The V end lost 2 bases, the J end lost 2 bases, and 17 bases lay between the germline ends. The CDR3 is made up of 16 amino acids. Germline V gene sequence: CDR1 SGHRS, CDR2 YFSETQ. CDR3 loop: CASSFGEGTLTYEQYF. CDR3 nucleotide sequence: TGCGCCAGCAGCTTTGGTGAGGGAACCCTTACCTACGAGCAGTACTTC.

The gene calls are TRBV2 and TRBJ2-7; a possible D gene is TRBD1 (5 bases). V lost 3 bases to trimming and J lost 1 base, with 10 bases between them. In germline, CDR1 is SNHLY, CDR2 FYNNEI. The CDR3 runs 14 residues. CDR3 protein: CASSDPNRSYEQYF. CDR3 sequence (DNA): TGTGCCAGCAGTGACCCGAACAGGTCCTACGAGCAGTACTTC.

This sequence joins TRBV4-1 and TRBJ2-1; 8 bases fit TRBD2. J was trimmed by 10 bases and V by 0 bases; bases with no gene match: 11. CDR3 length: 16 residues. CDR1 MGHRA and CDR2 YSYEKL come from the germline V gene. The chain's CDR3 is CASSQDMVAGRGEQFF. The CDR3 DNA follows: TGCGCCAGCAGCCAAGATATGGTAGCGGGGAGGGGCGAGCAGTTCTTC.

A note on this clone: Other DNA sequences in this specimen translate into the identical CDR3. CDR3 region: CASSLELAGGYEQYF. CDR3 coding DNA: TGCGCCAGCAGCTTGGAGCTAGCGGGAGGTTACGAGCAGTACTTC. The rearrangement joins TRBV5-1 to TRBJ2-7, with TRBD2 identical over 11 bases. CDR1 SGHRS and CDR2 YFSETQ come from the germline V gene. The CDR3 is made up of 15 amino acids. V shed 0 bases, J shed 4 bases, and the junction held 3 bases outside the gene matches.

This clone was detected only once. The chain recombines TRBV7-9 with TRBJ2-6, with D possibly being TRBD2 (6 bases). V dropped 1 base and J dropped 3 bases, with 10 bases sitting between them. The CDR3 contains 16 residues. CDR1 SEHNR and CDR2 FQNEAQ come from the germline V gene (reference sequence). The CDR3 DNA follows: TGTGCCAGCAGCTTAGGCGGGAACGGTGGGGCCAACGTCCTGACTTTC. It specifies CASSLGGNGGANVLTF.

The V and J genes are TRBV7-9 and TRBJ2-7; 9 nucleotides agree with TRBD1. The trim removed 5 bases at V and 4 bases at J, leaving 9 bases unmatched. CDR1 is SEHNR, CDR2 FQNEAQ, per germline (reference sequence). There are 15 residues in the CDR3. CDR3 loop: CASSAPGQGGYEQYF. The CDR3, as DNA: TGTGCCAGCAGCGCTCCGGGACAGGGTGGATACGAGCAGTACTTC.

The gene calls are TRBV27 and TRBJ2-1, with 7 positions matching TRBD1. CDR1 is MNHEY and CDR2 is SMNVEV in the germline V gene (reference sequence). Germline trimming cut 4 bases from V and 6 bases from J; bases unmatched to any gene: 0. CDR3 length equals 12 residues. The CDR3 bases are TGTGCCAGCAGTTCAGGGGGCAATGAGCAGTTCTTC. Protein product: CASSSGGNEQFF.